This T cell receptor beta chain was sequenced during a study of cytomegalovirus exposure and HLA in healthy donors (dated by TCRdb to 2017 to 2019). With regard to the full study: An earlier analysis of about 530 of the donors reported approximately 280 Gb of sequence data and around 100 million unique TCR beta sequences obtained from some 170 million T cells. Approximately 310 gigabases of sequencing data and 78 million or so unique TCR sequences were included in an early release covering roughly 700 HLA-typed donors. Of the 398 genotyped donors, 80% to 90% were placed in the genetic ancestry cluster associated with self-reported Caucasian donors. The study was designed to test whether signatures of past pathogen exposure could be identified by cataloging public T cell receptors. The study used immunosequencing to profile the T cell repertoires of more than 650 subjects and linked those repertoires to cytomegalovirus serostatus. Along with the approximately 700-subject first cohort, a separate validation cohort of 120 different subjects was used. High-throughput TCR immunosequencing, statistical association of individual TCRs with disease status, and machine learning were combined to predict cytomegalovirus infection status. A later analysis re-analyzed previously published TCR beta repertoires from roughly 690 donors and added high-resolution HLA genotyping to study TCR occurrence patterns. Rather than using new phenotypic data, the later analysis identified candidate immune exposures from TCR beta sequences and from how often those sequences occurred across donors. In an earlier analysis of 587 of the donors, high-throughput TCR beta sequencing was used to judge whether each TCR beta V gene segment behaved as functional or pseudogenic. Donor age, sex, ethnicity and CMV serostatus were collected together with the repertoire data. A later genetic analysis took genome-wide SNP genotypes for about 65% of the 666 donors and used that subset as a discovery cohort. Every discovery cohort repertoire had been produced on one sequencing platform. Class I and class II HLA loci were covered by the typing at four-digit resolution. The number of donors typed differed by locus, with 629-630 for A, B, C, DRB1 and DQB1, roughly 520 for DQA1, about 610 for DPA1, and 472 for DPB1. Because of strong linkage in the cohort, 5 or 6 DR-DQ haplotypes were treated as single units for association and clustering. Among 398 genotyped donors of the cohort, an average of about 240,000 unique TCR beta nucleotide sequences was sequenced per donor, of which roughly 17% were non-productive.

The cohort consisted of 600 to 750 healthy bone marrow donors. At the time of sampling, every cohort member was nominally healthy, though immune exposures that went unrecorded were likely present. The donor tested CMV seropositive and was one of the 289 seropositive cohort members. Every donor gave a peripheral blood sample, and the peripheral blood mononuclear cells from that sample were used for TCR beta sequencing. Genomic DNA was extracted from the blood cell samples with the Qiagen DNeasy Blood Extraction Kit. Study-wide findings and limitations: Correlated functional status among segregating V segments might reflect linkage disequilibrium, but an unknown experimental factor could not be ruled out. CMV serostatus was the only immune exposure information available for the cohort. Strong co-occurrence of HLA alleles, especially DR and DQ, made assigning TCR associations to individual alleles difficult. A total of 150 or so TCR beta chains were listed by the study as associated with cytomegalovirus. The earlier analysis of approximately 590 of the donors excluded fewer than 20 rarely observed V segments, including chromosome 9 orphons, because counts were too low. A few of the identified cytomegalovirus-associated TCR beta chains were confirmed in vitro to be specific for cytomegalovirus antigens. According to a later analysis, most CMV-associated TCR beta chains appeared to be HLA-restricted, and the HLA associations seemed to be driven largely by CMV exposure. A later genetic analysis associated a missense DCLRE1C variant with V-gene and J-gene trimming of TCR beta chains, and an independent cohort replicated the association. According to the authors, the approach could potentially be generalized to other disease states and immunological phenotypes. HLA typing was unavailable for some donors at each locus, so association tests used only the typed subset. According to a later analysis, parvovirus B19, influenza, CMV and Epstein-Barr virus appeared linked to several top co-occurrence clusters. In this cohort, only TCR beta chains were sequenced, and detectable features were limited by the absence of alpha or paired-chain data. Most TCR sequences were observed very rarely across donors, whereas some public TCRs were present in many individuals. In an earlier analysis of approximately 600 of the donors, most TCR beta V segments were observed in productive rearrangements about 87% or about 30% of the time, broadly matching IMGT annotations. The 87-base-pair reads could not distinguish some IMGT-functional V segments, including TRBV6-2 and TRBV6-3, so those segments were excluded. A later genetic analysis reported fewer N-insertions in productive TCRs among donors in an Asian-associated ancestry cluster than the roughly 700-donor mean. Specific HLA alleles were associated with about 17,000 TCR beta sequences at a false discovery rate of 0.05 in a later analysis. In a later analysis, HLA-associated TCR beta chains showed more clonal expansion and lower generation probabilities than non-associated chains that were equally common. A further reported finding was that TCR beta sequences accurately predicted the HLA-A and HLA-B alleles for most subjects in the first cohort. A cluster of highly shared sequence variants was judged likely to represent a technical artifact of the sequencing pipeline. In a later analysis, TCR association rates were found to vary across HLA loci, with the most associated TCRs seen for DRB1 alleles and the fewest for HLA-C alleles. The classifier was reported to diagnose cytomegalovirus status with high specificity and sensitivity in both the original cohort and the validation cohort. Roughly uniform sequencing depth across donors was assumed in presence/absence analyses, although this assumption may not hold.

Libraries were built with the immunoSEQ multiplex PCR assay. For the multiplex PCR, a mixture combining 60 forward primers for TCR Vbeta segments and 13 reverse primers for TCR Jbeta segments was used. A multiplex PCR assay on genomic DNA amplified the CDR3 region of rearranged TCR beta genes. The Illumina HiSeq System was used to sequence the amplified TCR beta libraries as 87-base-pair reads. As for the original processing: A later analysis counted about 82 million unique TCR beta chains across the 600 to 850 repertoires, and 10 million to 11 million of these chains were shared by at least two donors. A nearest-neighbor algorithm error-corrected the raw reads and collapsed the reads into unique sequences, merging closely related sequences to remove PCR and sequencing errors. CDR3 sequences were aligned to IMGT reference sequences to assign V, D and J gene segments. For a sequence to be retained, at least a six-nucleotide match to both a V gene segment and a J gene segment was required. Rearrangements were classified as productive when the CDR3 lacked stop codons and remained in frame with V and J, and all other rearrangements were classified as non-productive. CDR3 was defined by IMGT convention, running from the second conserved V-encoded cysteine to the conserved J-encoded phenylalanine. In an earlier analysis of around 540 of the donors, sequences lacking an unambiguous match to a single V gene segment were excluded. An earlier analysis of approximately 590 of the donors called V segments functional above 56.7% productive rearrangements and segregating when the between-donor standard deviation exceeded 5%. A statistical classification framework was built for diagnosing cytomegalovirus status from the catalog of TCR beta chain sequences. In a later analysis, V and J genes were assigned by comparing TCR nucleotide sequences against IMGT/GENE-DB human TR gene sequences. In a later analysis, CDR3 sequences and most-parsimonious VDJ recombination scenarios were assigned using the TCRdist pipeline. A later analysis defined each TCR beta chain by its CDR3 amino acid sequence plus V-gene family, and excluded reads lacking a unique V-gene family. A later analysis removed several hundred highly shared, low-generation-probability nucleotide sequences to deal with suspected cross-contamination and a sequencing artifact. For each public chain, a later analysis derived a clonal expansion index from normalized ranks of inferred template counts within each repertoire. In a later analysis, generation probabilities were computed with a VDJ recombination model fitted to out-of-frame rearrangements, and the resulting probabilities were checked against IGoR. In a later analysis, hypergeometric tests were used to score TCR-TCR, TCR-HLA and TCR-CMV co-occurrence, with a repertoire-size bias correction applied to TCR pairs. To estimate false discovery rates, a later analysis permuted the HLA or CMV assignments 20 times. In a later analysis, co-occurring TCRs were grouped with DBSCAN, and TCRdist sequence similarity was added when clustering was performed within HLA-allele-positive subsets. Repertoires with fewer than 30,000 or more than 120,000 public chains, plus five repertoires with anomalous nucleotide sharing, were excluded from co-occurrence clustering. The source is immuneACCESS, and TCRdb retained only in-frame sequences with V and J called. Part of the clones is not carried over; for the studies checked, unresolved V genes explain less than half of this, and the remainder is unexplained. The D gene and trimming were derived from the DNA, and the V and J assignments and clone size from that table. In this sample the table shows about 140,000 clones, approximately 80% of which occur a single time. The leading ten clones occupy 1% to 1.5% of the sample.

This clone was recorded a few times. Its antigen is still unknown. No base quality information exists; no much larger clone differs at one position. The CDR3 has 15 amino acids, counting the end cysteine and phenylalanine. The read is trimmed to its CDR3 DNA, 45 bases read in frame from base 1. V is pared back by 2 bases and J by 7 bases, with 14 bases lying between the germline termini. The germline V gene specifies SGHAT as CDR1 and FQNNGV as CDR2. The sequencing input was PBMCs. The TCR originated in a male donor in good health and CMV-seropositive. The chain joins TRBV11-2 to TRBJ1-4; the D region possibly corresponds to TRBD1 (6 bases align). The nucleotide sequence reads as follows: TGTGCCAGCAGCTTATCTCACCAGGGGAGTGAAAAACTGTTTTTT. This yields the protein CASSLSHQGSEKLFF.